The TCR beta chain described here comes from a study of HIV-infected children after antiretroviral therapy interruption. Treatment reported: PENTA 11 planned treatment interruption arm or continuous ART arm. The table lists this clonotype with many counts. V dropped 11 bases and J dropped 7 bases, with 21 bases sitting between them. The CDR3 runs to 13 residues. Germline assignment: CDR1 MNHNS and CDR2 SASEGT. A 3' RACE protocol on RNA, with unique molecular identifiers, produced the TCR library. TCRdb used MiXCR to reprocess the 3' RACE reads, holding one entry per CDR3 protein. The table includes tens of thousands of distinct CDR3 sequences, 4.3% detected once.

The clonotype was recovered from a pool of human donors with HIV. This chain connects TRBV6-1 to TRBJ2-7; TRBD2 is a possible D gene (5 bases). Sequencing was performed on CD45RA+ CD4+ T cells from PBMCs, pooled from several time points, taken from a donor given antiretroviral therapy, either interrupted or continuous. As to subset: naive CD4+ CD45RA+ CD45RO- T cells. The CDR3 here is CAGGRTDTEEQYF. The DNA for the CDR3 is TGTGCCGGAGGACGGACCGACACGGAGGAGCAGTACTTC.